These T cell receptor beta chains were read from a single sample in a study of blood T cell repertoires in COVID-19. The protocol was immunoSEQ multiplex PCR, while the TCRdb copy is restricted to in-frame clones and leaves out a portion. Of around 330,000 clones in the sample, roughly 90% were seen once. Sequenced sample: PBMCs or T cells enriched from blood (not recorded which). These receptors were obtained from a man in his fifties or sixties who had recovered from COVID-19. Both conserved end residues are part of each CDR3. The D gene is left open where the match is weak. Not every row has a clone size; where given, it reads once, few, many or a size class.

J,V,D,size,CDR3,DNA
TRBJ2-5,TRBV5-1,.,.,CASSLAGVYQETQYF,TGCGCCAGCAGCTTGGCAGGCGTATACCAAGAGACCCAGTACTTC
TRBJ2-3,TRBV7-2,TRBD2,.,CASWDYYTDTQYF,TGTGCCAGTTGGGACTATTACACAGATACGCAGTATTTT
TRBJ1-1,TRBV18,TRBD1,once,CASSQLQGARWNTEAFF,TGTGCCAGCTCACAGCTACAGGGGGCGCGGTGGAACACTGAAGCTTTCTTT
TRBJ2-6,TRBV5-1,.,.,CASSLGSSVSGANVLTF,TGCGCCAGCAGCTTGGGTTCTTCAGTATCTGGGGCCAACGTCCTGACTTTC
TRBJ2-3,TRBV7-8,TRBD1,.,CASRGQGALRSDTQYF,TGTGCCAGCAGAGGGCAGGGGGCGCTTAGGTCAGATACGCAGTATTTT
TRBJ1-4,TRBV6-5,.,few,CASSPREKLFF,TGTGCCAGCAGTCCGAGAGAGAAACTGTTTTTT
TRBJ2-2,TRBV4-1,TRBD2,.,CASSHPGLAGTGELFF,TGCGCCAGCAGCCACCCAGGGCTAGCGGGAACCGGGGAGCTGTTTTTT
TRBJ1-5,TRBV18,TRBD1,few,CASWTGNLYQPQHF,TGTGCCAGCTGGACAGGCAATTTGTATCAGCCCCAGCATTTT
TRBJ1-4,TRBV3-1/TRBV3-2,.,few,CASSQAPGVYEKLFF,TGTGCCAGCAGCCAAGCACCCGGAGTTTATGAAAAACTGTTTTTT
TRBJ2-7,TRBV10-3,TRBD2,.,CAISGTGGYEQYF,TGTGCCATCAGTGGAACGGGGGGCTACGAGCAGTACTTC
TRBJ2-1,TRBV15,TRBD2,.,CATSRESYGRVRVLAGDEQFF,TGTGCCACCAGCAGAGAAAGTTATGGTCGGGTGAGGGTACTAGCGGGGGATGAGCAGTTCTTC
TRBJ2-1,TRBV11-2,TRBD1,.,CASSLNRGSGNEQFF,TGTGCCAGCAGCTTAAACAGGGGATCGGGCAATGAGCAGTTCTTC
TRBJ1-4,TRBV18,.,.,CASSPQASNEKLFF,TGTGCCAGCTCACCTCAAGCATCCAATGAAAAACTGTTTTTT
TRBJ2-1,TRBV19,TRBD2,.,CASMGGLSYNEQFF,TGTGCCAGTATGGGGGGACTATCCTACAATGAGCAGTTCTTC
TRBJ2-3,TRBV24-1,.,.,CATSDLTFTDTQYF,TGTGCCACCAGTGATTTGACTTTCACAGATACGCAGTATTTT
TRBJ1-2,TRBV7-9,.,.,CASSLTRVGYGYTF,TGTGCCAGCAGCTTGACCAGGGTGGGATATGGCTACACCTTC
TRBJ1-6,TRBV11-2,TRBD1,.,CASSLETQGNRNSPLHF,TGTGCCAGCAGCTTAGAAACACAGGGGAATCGTAATTCACCCCTCCACTTT
TRBJ2-5,TRBV10-3,TRBD1,once,CAISGTGKQETQYF,TGTGCCATCAGTGGGACAGGGAAACAAGAGACCCAGTACTTC
TRBJ2-1,TRBV7-9,.,.,CASSTTGGWSSYNEQFF,TGTGCCAGCAGCACCACGGGCGGGTGGAGCTCCTACAATGAGCAGTTCTTC
TRBJ1-1,TRBV6-5,TRBD1,.,CASSRQGRHDTEAFF,TGTGCCAGCAGCCGACAGGGTCGGCACGACACTGAAGCTTTCTTT
TRBJ1-1,TRBV5-5,TRBD1,.,CASSRQGTSTEAFF,TGTGCCAGCAGTCGACAGGGGACGAGCACTGAAGCTTTCTTT
TRBJ1-3,TRBV6-5,.,few,CASSYSVAISGNTIYF,TGTGCCAGCAGTTACTCGGTGGCAATCTCTGGAAACACCATATATTTT
TRBJ2-7,TRBV19,TRBD1,.,CASSLGQGYEQYF,TGTGCCAGCAGCCTTGGACAGGGCTACGAGCAGTACTTC
TRBJ1-1,TRBV7-9,TRBD1,.,CASSLASGDRLNTEAFF,TGTGCCAGCAGCTTAGCGTCCGGGGACAGGCTGAACACTGAAGCTTTCTTT
TRBJ1-6,TRBV9,TRBD1,.,CASSAQGQGNSPLHF,TGTGCCAGCAGCGCCCAAGGACAGGGGAATTCACCCCTCCACTTT
TRBJ1-1,TRBV5-4,.,.,CASSLGAGSNTEAFF,TGTGCCAGCAGCTTGGGAGCAGGGTCGAACACTGAAGCTTTCTTT
TRBJ2-2,TRBV6-4,.,once,CASSEGDTGELFF,TGTGCCAGCAGTGAAGGGGACACCGGGGAGCTGTTTTTT
TRBJ1-6,TRBV30,.,.,CAWSVGGGRGNSPLHF,TGTGCCTGGAGTGTGGGGGGAGGGAGGGGCAATTCACCCCTCCACTTT
TRBJ1-5,TRBV5-1,.,.,CASSLGRGQPQHF,TGCGCCAGCAGCTTGGGACGGGGTCAGCCCCAGCATTTT
TRBJ2-1,TRBV24-1,.,once,CATSDGSSYNEQFF,TGTGCCACCAGTGATGGGAGCTCCTACAATGAGCAGTTCTTC
TRBJ1-1,TRBV18,.,.,CASSPFNTEAFF,TGTGCCAGCTCACCCTTCAACACTGAAGCTTTCTTT
TRBJ2-7,TRBV6-5,TRBD2,few,CASSYLAGAYEQYF,TGTGCCAGCAGTTACTTAGCGGGGGCCTACGAGCAGTACTTC
TRBJ1-5,TRBV7-8,TRBD1,.,CASSQTGMGNQPQHF,TGTGCCAGCAGCCAGACAGGGATGGGCAATCAGCCCCAGCATTTT
TRBJ2-1,TRBV5-1,TRBD2,.,CASYTSDYNEQFF,TGCGCCAGCTATACTAGCGACTACAATGAGCAGTTCTTC
TRBJ1-2,TRBV12-3/TRBV12-4,TRBD1,.,CASNPDRGYGYTF,TGTGCCAGCAATCCCGACAGGGGCTATGGCTACACCTTC
TRBJ2-3,TRBV11-3,.,.,CASQSQGWTDTQYF,TGTGCCAGCCAATCACAGGGTTGGACAGATACGCAGTATTTT
TRBJ1-4,TRBV9,TRBD1,.,CASSWGQGGSNEKLFF,TGTGCCAGCAGCTGGGGACAGGGGGGGTCTAATGAAAAACTGTTTTTT
TRBJ2-5,TRBV5-4,TRBD2,.,CASSTLGTSGETQYF,TGTGCCAGCAGCACCCTCGGGACTAGTGGAGAGACCCAGTACTTC
TRBJ2-2,TRBV7-9,TRBD1,.,CASSMDRGGELFF,TGTGCCAGCAGCATGGACAGGGGTGGGGAGCTGTTTTTT
TRBJ1-3,TRBV5-1,.,.,CASTHYRETGNTIYF,TGCGCCAGCACCCATTACAGGGAGACTGGAAACACCATATATTTT
TRBJ2-1,TRBV10-2,TRBD2,.,CASSLGLAGGEQFF,TGCGCCAGCAGCCTCGGACTAGCGGGAGGTGAGCAGTTCTTC
TRBJ1-4,TRBV6-5,.,.,CASSYSRVYEKLFF,TGTGCCAGCAGTTACTCCAGGGTTTACGAAAAACTGTTTTTT
TRBJ2-7,TRBV24-1,.,.,CATSERTPRGGYEQYF,TGTGCCACCAGTGAGAGGACCCCCCGGGGTGGTTACGAGCAGTACTTC
TRBJ2-7,TRBV29-1,.,.,CSVLREGYEQYF,TGCAGCGTCCTCAGGGAAGGATACGAGCAGTACTTC
TRBJ1-6,TRBV7-2,TRBD1,.,CASTSGTGRHNSPLHF,TGTGCCAGCACATCCGGGACAGGGCGACATAATTCACCCCTCCACTTT
TRBJ2-7,TRBV11-2,.,once,CASSLVAGLSYEQYF,TGTGCCAGCAGCTTAGTGGCGGGACTGTCCTACGAGCAGTACTTC